This TCR beta chain derives from a study of blood T cells in healthy people across ages. The extraction recovered at least 5 micrograms of total RNA per sample. Study findings and constraints: Age advanced and TCR beta diversity per million T cells fell, roughly linearly.

A word on this clonotype: Its antigen is currently unknown.

Next came a second PCR, run for roughly 6 to 11 cycles, which used a sample-barcoded 5' primer along with a J-beta primer mix. Researchers report that a template-switch adaptor with 12 random nucleotides tagged each cDNA molecule. TCRdb passed the 5' RACE reads through MiXCR, listing each CDR3 protein once. The sample contains about 1.8 million distinct CDR3 sequences, about 50% of which appear only once. The CDR3 is made up of 16 amino acids. The germline V gene encodes CDR1 SGHTA and CDR2 FQGNSA. The V and J ends lost 5 bases and 0 bases respectively, with 11 bases between them. The sequenced sample consisted of blood. The receptor comes from a woman aged 40 to 55 in good health. The rearrangement links TRBV7-2 to TRBJ2-6; the D gene is possibly TRBD1 (5 bases). The CDR3 region is CASSRDSSSGANVLTF. CDR3 nucleotide sequence: TGTGCCAGCAGCCGAGACAGTTCCTCTGGGGCCAACGTCCTGACTTTC.